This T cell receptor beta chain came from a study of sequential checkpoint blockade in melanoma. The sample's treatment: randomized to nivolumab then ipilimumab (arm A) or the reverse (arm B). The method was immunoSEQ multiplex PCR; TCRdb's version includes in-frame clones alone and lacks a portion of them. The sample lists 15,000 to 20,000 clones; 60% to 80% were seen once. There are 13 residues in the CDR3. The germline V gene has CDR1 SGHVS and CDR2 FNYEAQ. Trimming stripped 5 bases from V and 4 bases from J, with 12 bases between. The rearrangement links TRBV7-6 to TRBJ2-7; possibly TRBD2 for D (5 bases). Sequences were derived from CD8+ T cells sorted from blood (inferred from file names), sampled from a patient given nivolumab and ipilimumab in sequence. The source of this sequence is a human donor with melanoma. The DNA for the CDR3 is TGTGCCAGCAGCCCCAGGACTTCATACGAGCAGTACTTC. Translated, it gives CASSPRTSYEQYF.